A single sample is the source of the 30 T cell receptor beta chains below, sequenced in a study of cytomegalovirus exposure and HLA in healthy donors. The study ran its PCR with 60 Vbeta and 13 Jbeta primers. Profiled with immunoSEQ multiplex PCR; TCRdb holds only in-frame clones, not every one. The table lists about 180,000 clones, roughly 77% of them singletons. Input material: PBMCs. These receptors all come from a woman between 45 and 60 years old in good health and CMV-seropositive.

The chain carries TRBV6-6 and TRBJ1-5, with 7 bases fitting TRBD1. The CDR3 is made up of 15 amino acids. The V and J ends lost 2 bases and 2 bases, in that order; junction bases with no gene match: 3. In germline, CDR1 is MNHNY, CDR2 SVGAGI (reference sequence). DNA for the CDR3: TGTGCCAGCAGTTACGGACAGGACGGCAATCAGCCCCAGCATTTT. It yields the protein CASSYGQDGNQPQHF.

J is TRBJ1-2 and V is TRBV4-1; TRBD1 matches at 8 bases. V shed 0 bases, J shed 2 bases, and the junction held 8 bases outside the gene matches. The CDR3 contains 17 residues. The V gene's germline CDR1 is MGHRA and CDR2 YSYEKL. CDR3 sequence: CASSQETRQGRNYGYTF. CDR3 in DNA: TGCGCCAGCAGCCAAGAAACGCGACAGGGGAGGAACTATGGCTACACCTTC.

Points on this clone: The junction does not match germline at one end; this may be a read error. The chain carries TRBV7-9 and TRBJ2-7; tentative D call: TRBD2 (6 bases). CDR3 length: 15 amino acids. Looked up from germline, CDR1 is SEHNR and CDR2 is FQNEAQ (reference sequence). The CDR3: CSSSFRSSADYEQYF. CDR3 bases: TGTTCCAGCAGCTTCCGGTCTAGCGCCGACTACGAGCAGTACTTC.

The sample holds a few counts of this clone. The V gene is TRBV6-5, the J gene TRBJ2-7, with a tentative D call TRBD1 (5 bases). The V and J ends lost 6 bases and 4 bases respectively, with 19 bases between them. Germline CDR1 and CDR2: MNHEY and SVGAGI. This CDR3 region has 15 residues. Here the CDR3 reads CASSSPRQGSYEQYF. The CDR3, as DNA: TGTGCCAGCAGCTCTCCGCGGCAGGGATCATACGAGCAGTACTTC.

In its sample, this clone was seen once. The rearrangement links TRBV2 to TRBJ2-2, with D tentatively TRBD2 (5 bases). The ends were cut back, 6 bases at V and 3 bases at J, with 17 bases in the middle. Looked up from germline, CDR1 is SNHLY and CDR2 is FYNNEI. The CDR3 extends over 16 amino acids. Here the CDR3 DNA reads TGTGCCAGCAGACTACGGGTCGGGATAGACACCGGGGAGCTGTTTTTT. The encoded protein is CASRLRVGIDTGELFF.

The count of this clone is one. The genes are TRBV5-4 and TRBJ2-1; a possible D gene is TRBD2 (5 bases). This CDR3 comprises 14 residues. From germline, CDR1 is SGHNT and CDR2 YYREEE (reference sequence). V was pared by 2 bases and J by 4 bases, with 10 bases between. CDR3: CASSLIGDYNEQFF. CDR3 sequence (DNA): TGTGCCAGCAGCTTAATCGGGGATTACAATGAGCAGTTCTTC.

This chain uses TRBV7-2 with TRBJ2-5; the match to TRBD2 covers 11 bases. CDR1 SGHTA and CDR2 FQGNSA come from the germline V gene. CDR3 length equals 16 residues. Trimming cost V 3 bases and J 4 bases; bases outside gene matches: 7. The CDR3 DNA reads TGTGCCAGCAGCTTCTCCGGGACTAGCGGAACAGAGACCCAGTACTTC. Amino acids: CASSFSGTSGTETQYF.

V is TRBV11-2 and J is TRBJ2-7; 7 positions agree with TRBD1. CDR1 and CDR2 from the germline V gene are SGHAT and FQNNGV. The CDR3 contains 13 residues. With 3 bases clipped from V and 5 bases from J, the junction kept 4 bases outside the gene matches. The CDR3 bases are TGTGCCAGCAGCTTTGGACAGGAGAACGAGCAGTACTTC. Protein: CASSFGQENEQYF.

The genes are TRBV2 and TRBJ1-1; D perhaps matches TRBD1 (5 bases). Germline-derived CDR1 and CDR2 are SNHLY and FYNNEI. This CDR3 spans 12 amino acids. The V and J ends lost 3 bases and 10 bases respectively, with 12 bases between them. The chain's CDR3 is CASSDRAGRAFF. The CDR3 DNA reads TGTGCCAGCAGTGATCGGGCAGGGCGAGCTTTCTTT. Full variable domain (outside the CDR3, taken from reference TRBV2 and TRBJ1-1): EPEVTQTPSHQVTQMGQEVILRCVPISNHLYFYWYRQILGQKVEFLVSFYNNEISEKSEIFDDQFSVERPDGSNFTLKIRSTKLEDSAMYFCASSDRAGRAFFGQGTRLTVV.

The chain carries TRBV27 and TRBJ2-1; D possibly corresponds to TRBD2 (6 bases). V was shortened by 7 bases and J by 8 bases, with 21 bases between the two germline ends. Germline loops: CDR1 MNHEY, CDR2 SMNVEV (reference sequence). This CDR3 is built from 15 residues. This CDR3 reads CASTASVRRPHEQFF. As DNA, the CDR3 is TGTGCCAGCACCGCTAGCGTGAGGCGCCCCCATGAGCAGTTCTTC.

The CDR3 DNA follows: TGTGCCAGCAGCTTAGCTGGGGGGATCAATCAGCCCCAGCATTTT. Translation: CASSLAGGINQPQHF. V gene TRBV7-2 combines with J gene TRBJ1-5; tentatively, D is TRBD1 (5 bases). Trimming cost V 0 bases and J 3 bases, with 9 bases left between them. CDR3 length equals 15 residues. Germline V gives CDR1 SGHTA, CDR2 FQGNSA.

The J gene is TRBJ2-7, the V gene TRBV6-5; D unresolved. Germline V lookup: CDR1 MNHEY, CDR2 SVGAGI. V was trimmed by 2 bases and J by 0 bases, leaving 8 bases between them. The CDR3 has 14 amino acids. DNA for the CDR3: TGTGCCAGCAGTTACGACACAATCTCCTACGAGCAGTACTTC. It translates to CASSYDTISYEQYF.

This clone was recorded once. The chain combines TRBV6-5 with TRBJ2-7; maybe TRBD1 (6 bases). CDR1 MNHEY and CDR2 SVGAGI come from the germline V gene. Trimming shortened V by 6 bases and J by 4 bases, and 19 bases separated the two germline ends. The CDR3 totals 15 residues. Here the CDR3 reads CASSDPSGAIYEQYF. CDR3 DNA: TGTGCCAGCAGCGACCCATCAGGGGCTATTTACGAGCAGTACTTC.

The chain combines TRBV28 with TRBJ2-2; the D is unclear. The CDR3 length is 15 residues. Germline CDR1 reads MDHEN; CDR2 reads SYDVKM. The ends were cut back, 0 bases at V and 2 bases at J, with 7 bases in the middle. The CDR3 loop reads CASSLWQANTGELFF. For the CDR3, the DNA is TGTGCCAGCAGTTTATGGCAAGCAAACACCGGGGAGCTGTTTTTT.

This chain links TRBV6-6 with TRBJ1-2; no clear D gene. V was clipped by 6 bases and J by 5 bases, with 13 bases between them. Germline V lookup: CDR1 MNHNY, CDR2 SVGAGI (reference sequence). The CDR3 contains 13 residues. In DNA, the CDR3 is TGTGCCAGCAGCCTCAGCGGCGATTATGGCTACACCTTC. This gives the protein CASSLSGDYGYTF.

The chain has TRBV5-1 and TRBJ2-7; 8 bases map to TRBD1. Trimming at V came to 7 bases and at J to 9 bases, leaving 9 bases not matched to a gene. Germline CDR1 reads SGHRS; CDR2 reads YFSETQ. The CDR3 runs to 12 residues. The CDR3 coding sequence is TGCGCCAGCCACTCCACAGGGGGAGGGCAGTACTTC. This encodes CASHSTGGGQYF.

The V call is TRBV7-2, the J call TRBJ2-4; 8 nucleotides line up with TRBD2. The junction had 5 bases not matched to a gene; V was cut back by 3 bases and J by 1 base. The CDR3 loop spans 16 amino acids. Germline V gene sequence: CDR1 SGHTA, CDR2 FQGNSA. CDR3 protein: CASSFGGARAKNIQYF. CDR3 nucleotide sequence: TGTGCCAGCAGCTTCGGGGGGGCGCGGGCCAAAAACATTCAGTACTTC.

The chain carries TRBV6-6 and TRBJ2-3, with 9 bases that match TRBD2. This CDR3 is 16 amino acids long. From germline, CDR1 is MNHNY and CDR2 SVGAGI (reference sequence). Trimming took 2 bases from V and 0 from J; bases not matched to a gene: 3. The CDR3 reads CASSYRGLASTDTQYF. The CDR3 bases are TGTGCCAGCAGTTACCGGGGACTAGCTAGCACAGATACGCAGTATTTT.

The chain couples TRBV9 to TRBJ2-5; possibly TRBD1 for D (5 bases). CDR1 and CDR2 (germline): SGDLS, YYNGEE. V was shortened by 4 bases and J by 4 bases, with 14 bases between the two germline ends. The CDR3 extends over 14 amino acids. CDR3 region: CASSPKGWVETQYF. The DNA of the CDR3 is TGTGCCAGCAGCCCCAAGGGGTGGGTAGAGACCCAGTACTTC. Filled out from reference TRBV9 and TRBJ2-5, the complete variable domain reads DSGVTQTPKHLITATGQRVTLRCSPRSGDLSVYWYQQSLDQGLQFLIQYYNGEERAKGNILERFSAQQFPDLHSELNLSSLELGDSALYFCASSPKGWVETQYFGPGTRLLVL.

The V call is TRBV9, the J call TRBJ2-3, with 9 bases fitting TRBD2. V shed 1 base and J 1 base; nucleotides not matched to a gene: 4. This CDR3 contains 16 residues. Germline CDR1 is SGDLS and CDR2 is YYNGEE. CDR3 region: CASSVSIAGGTDTQYF. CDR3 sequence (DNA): TGTGCCAGCAGCGTAAGTATAGCGGGAGGCACAGATACGCAGTATTTT.

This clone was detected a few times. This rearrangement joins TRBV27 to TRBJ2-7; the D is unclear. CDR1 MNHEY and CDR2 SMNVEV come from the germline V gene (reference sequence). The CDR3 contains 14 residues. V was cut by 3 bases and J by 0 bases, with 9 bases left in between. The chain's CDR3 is CASSLKRTSYEQYF. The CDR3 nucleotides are TGTGCCAGCAGTTTGAAGCGCACCTCCTACGAGCAGTACTTC.

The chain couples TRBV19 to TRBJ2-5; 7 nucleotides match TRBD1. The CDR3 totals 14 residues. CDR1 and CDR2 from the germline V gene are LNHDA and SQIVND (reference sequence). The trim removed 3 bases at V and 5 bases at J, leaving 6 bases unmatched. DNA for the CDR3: TGTGCCAGTAGTATTACAGGGGCGGCGGAGACCCAGTACTTC. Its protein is CASSITGAAETQYF.

The CDR3: CSVGTGPRALEKLFF. Written as DNA, the CDR3 is TGCAGCGTAGGGACAGGCCCGCGGGCCCTTGAAAAACTGTTTTTT. The gene calls are TRBV29-1 and TRBJ1-4, with 8 bases aligning to TRBD1. V was clipped by 6 bases and J by 7 bases; unmatched bases: 13. Per germline, CDR1 SQVTM and CDR2 ANQGSEA. There are 15 residues in the CDR3.

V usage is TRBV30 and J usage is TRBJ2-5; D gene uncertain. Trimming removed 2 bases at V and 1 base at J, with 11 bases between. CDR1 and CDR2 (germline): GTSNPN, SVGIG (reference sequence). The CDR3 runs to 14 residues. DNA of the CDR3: TGTGCCTGGAGTCCCCAGAACAGCCAAGAGACCCAGTACTTC. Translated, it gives CAWSPQNSQETQYF.

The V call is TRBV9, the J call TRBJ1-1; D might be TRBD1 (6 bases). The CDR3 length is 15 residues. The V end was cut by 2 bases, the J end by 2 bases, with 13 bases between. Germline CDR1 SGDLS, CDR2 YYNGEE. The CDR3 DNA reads TGTGCCAGCAGCGTTCTACAGGGAGTAAACACTGAAGCTTTCTTT. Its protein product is CASSVLQGVNTEAFF.

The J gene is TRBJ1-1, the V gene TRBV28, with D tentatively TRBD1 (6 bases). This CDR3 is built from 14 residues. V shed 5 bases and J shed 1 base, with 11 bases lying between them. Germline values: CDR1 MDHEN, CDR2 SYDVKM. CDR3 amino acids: CASSREQGNTEAFF. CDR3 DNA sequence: TGTGCCAGCAGTAGGGAACAGGGGAACACTGAAGCTTTCTTT. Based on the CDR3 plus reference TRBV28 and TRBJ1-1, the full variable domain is DVKVTQSSRYLVKRTGEKVFLECVQDMDHENMFWYRQDPGLGLRLIYFSYDVKMKEKGDIPEGYSVSREKKERFSLILESASTNQTSMYLCASSREQGNTEAFFGQGTRLTVV.

The CDR3 DNA follows: TGCGCCAGCAGCCAAGAAAGAAGGCAACAAGCGGGAGTGGAGACCCAGTACTTC. It is translated as CASSQERRQQAGVETQYF. The chain has TRBV4-1 and TRBJ2-5; the match to TRBD2 covers 8 bases. The germline V gene has CDR1 MGHRA and CDR2 YSYEKL. V lost 0 bases and J lost 5; bases outside the gene matches: 14. This CDR3 has 18 residues.

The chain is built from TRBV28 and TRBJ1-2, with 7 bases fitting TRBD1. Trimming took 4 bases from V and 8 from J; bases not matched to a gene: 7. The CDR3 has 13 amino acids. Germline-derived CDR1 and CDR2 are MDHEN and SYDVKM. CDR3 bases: TGTGCCAGCAGTTCGGACAGGCAGGGGGGCTACACCTTC. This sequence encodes CASSSDRQGGYTF.

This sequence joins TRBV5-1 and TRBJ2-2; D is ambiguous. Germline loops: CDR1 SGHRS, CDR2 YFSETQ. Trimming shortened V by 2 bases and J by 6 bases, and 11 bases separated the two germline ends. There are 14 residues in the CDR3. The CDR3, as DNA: TGCGCCAGCAGCTTTGGTAGGAGTGCCGGGGAGCTGTTTTTT. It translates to CASSFGRSAGELFF.

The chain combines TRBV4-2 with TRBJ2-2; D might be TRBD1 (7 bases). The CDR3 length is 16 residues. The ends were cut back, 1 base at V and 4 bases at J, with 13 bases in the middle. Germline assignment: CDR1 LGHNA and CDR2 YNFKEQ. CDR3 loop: CASSQVRQGGTGELFF. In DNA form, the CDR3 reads TGTGCCAGCAGCCAAGTAAGGCAGGGGGGCACCGGGGAGCTGTTTTTT.